This T cell receptor beta chain was profiled in a study of T cell responses to AZD1222 COVID-19 vaccine. Remarks on this clone: What it recognizes is unknown.

CDR1 LNHDA and CDR2 SQIVND come from the germline V gene (reference sequence). The CDR3 is made up of 14 amino acids. Trimming left V 2 bases short and J 0 bases short, with 6 bases between. General study results and limits: Dominant at 160-218 and 743-854, vaccine-associated CD4 TCRs also spanned spike. Baseline antibody screening turned up just six or seven seropositive AZD1222 recipients. After two AZD1222 doses, spike-specific TCR breadth and depth rose versus day 0.

Assay: immunoSEQ multiplex PCR; the TCRdb copy retains only in-frame clones and omits some. The top ten clones hold approximately 5.2% of a sample with 70,000 to 95,000 clones, roughly nine tenths of them seen once. The source is an adult who received the AZD1222 COVID-19 vaccine. The rearrangement links TRBV19 to TRBJ2-3, with no clear D. Sequences were derived from peripheral blood, sampled 28 days after the second AZD1222 dose. CDR3 in DNA: TGTGCCAGTAGTATAACCCACAGCACAGATACGCAGTATTTT. Encoded protein: CASSITHSTDTQYF.